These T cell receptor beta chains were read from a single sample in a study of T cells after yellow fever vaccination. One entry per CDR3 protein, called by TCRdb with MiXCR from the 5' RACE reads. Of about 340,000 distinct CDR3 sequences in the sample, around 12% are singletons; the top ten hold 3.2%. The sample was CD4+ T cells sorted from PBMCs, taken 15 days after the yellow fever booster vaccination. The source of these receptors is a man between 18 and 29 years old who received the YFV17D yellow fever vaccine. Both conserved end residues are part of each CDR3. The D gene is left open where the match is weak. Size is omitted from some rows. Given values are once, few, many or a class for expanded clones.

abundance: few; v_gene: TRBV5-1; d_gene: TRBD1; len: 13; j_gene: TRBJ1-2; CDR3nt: TGCGCCAGCCGGGACAGTACTAACTATGGCTACACCTTC; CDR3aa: CASRDSTNYGYTF
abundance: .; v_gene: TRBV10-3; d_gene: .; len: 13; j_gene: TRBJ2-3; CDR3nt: TGTGCCATCAGCCCGGGGAGGCCAGATACGCAGTATTTT; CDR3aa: CAISPGRPDTQYF
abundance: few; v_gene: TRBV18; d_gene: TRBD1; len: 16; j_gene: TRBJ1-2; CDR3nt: TGTGCCAGCTCACCACTTCCATCGACAGGGGCAGATGGCTACACCTTC; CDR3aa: CASSPLPSTGADGYTF
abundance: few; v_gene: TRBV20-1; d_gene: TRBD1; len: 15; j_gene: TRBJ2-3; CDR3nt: TGCAGTGCTACACAGCCGGGACAGAGCACAGATACGCAGTATTTT; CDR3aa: CSATQPGQSTDTQYF
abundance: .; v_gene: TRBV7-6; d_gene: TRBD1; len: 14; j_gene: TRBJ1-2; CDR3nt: TGTGCCAGCAGCCCCCGACAGGGGGGTAAAGGCTACACCTTC; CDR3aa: CASSPRQGGKGYTF
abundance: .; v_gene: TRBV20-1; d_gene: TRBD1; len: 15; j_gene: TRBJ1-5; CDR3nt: TGCAGTGCGATCAAGCGGACAGGTCGGGGTCAGCCCCAGCATTTT; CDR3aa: CSAIKRTGRGQPQHF
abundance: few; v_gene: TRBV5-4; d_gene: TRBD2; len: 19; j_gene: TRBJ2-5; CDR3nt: TGTGCCAGCAGCTCCGGGACTAGCGGGGATGGTGGCCGGGTGGAGACCCAGTACTTC; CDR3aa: CASSSGTSGDGGRVETQYF
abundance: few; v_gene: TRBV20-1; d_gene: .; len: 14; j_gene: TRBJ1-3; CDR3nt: TGCAGTGCTCCACGACCCAACTCTGGAAACACCATATATTTT; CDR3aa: CSAPRPNSGNTIYF
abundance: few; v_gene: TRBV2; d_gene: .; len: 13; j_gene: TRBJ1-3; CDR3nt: TGTGCCAGCAGGATGGACTCTGGAAACACCATATATTTT; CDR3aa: CASRMDSGNTIYF
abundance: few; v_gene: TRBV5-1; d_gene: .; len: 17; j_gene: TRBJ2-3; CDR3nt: TGCGCCAGCAGCCCCCTAGGGCGAGTCGACGTTACAGATACGCAGTATTTT; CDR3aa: CASSPLGRVDVTDTQYF
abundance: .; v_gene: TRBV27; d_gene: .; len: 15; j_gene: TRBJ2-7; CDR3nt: TGTGCCAGCAGCCGTTCGACAGGCCCCGGGTTCGGGCAGTACTTC; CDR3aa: CASSRSTGPGFGQYF
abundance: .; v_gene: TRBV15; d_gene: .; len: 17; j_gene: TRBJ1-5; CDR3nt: TGTGCCACCAGCAGGAATCCCTTGGACCCGATTAATCAGCCCCAGCATTTT; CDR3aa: CATSRNPLDPINQPQHF
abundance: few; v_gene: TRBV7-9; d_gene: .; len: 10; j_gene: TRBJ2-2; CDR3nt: TGTGCCGGGCGGATCGGGGAGCTGTTTTTT; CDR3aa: CAGRIGELFF
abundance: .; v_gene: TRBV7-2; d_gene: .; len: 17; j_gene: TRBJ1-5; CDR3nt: TGTGCCAGCAGCTTAGGTATGCGGGGTCGGAGCAATCAGCCCCAGCATTTT; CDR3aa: CASSLGMRGRSNQPQHF
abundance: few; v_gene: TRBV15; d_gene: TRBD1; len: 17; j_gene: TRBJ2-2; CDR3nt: TGTGCCACCAGCAGCCTCGACAGGGGGCAGTACACCGGGGAGCTGTTTTTT; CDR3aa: CATSSLDRGQYTGELFF
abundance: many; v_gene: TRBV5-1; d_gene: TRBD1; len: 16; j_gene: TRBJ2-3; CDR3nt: TGCGCCAGCAGCTTGGAAGGGACAGGGGAGGCAGATACGCAGTATTTT; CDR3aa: CASSLEGTGEADTQYF
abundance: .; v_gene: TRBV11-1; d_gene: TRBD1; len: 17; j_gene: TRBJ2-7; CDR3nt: TGTGCCAGCAGCTTAGAGAGTTTATCCTGGGACAGGGGGCGCTTGTACTTC; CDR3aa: CASSLESLSWDRGRLYF
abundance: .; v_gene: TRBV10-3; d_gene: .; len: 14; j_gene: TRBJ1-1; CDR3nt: TGTGCCATCACCGGGTCAGGGCTGAACACTGAAGCTTTCTTT; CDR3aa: CAITGSGLNTEAFF
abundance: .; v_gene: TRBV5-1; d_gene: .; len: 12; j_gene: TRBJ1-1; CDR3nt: TGCGCCAGCAGCTTGGGGGCAACCGAAGCTTTCTTT; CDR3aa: CASSLGATEAFF
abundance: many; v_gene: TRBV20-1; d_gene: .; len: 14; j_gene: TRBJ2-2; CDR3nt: TGCAGTGCCAAAAACCCCCTAAACACCGGGGAGCTGTTTTTT; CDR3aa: CSAKNPLNTGELFF
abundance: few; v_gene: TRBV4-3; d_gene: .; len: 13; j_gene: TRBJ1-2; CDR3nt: TGCGCCAGCAGCCAAGATCTCGACTATGGCTACACCTTC; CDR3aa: CASSQDLDYGYTF
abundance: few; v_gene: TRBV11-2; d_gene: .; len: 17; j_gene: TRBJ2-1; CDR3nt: TGTGCCAGCAGCTTAGTCAAATTGGGCAGCTCCTACAATGAGCAGTTCTTC; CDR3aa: CASSLVKLGSSYNEQFF
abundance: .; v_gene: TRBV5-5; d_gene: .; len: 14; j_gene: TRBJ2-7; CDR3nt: TGTGCCAGCAGCTTGGACCCCTCTATCTACGAGCAGTACTTC; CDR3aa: CASSLDPSIYEQYF
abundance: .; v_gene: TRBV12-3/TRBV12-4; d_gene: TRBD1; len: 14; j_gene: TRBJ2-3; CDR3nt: TGTGCCAGCAGTTTTCTGGGACAGTGGGATACGCAGTATTTT; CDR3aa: CASSFLGQWDTQYF
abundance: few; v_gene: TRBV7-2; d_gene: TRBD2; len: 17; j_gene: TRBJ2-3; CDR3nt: TGTGCCAGCAGCCGCAGCCCGGGCGGGGGGAGCACAGATACGCAGTATTTT; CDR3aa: CASSRSPGGGSTDTQYF
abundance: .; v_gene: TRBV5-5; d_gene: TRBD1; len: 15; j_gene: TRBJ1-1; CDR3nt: TGTGCCAGCAGCCAGGTGACAGGGTCGGACACTGAAGCTTTCTTT; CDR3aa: CASSQVTGSDTEAFF
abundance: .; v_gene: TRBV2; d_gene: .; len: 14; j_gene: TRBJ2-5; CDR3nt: TGTGCCAGCAGTGAAGGGCCGGTCCAAGAGACCCAGTACTTC; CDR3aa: CASSEGPVQETQYF
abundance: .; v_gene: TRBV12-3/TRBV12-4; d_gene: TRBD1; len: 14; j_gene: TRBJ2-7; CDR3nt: TGTGCCAGCAGCCTGGAGCTGACAGGGCGCGAGCAGTACTTC; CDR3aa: CASSLELTGREQYF
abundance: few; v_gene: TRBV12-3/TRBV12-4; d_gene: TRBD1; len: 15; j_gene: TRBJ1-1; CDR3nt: TGTGCCAGCAGGCGAGGGGGCGTTACGAGCACTGAAGCTTTCTTT; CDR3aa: CASRRGGVTSTEAFF